This TCR beta chain was documented in a study of blood T cell repertoires in COVID-19. Produced via immunoSEQ multiplex PCR; TCRdb's table is partial and in-frame only. Here the sample spans about 260,000 clones, 83% being singletons. This CDR3 comprises 15 residues. V dropped 4 bases and J dropped 1 base, with 12 bases sitting between them. The germline CDR1 and CDR2 sequences are SGHNT and YYREEE (reference sequence). The V call is TRBV5-4, the J call TRBJ1-3, with D unresolved. The sample consisted of peripheral blood. This clonotype was sampled from a man in his fifties or sixties who had recovered from COVID-19. This CDR3 is CASSPRGSSGNTIYF. The CDR3 coding sequence is TGTGCCAGCAGCCCCCGCGGTAGTTCTGGAAACACCATATATTTT.